Here is one T cell receptor beta chain with its context. Its antigen is as yet unknown. The entry originates in a study of Graves' ophthalmopathy and Graves' hyperthyroidism. Overall study: Peripheral blood was gathered at the point of initial diagnosis, before any treatment started.

No donor had other autoimmune disease, uncontrolled infection, pregnancy or lactation. It was from roughly 10 ml of fresh peripheral blood that the PBMCs came. The authors amplified TCR beta CDR3 regions from RNA transcripts. An opening RT-PCR round employed HTBI primers and preceded a second-round multiplex PCR. Each CDR3 protein gets one entry after TCRdb re-called the multiplex PCR reads with MiXCR. The profile shows about 700,000 distinct CDR3 sequences, around 40% of them singletons. Study-wide points: Stable hyperthyroidism and ophthalmopathy were told apart by a 13-signature model, which achieved 87.88% sensitivity and 65% to 83% specificity.

This CDR3 is 15 amino acids long. CDR1 and CDR2 (germline): KGHDR, SFDVKD. Trimming stripped 5 bases from V and 5 bases from J, with 15 bases between. Sequencing input: peripheral blood. The clonotype comes from an adult man with Graves' ophthalmopathy. V usage is TRBV24-1 and J usage is TRBJ1-5; tentative D call: TRBD1 (6 bases). CDR3: CATSANRERDQPQHF. Written as DNA, the CDR3 is TGTGCCACCAGTGCTAACAGGGAAAGGGATCAGCCCCAGCATTTT.